Reported below is one T cell receptor beta chain. The antigen remains unidentified. The data derive from a study of T cell repertoires in cytomegalovirus infection. Study-wide results and limits: HLA-C-restricted CMV-specific TCR beta clonotypes were dominant in the ex vivo response. Using cumulative public TCR beta family frequency, the authors identified those who carried CMV together with the relevant HLA.

Trimming stripped 0 bases from V and 0 bases from J, with 9 bases between. Germline-derived CDR1 and CDR2 are SGHNT and YYREEE (reference sequence). This CDR3 has 15 amino acids. MiXCR, applied by TCRdb to the reads, yields one record per CDR3 protein. This table holds some 350,000 distinct CDR3 sequences, around a third found once. The source is a human donor in good health (CMV status not recorded). Some clones in this sample may be carry-over from other donors' samples. The specimen was cultured PBMCs, collected from culture after CMV antigen stimulation. This chain links TRBV5-4 with TRBJ1-1; possibly TRBD1 for D (5 bases). The CDR3 region has the DNA TGTGCCAGCAGCTTGGCCGGCAGGGTGAACACTGAAGCTTTCTTT. This encodes CASSLAGRVNTEAFF.